This T cell receptor beta chain was found in a study of cytotoxic CD8 clonotypes in ibrutinib-treated CLL. On the study more broadly: Among the samples, the mean was approximately 250,000 productive templates and 85,000 to 100,000 productive rearrangements. Study-wide results and caveats: Measured clonality at baseline was greater than in age-matched healthy donors and tracked with circulating CD8+ T-cell counts. Stable or contracted on treatment, public clonotypes were also uncommon.

Clones were read by immunoSEQ multiplex PCR, and TCRdb kept only the in-frame ones, dropping some. This sample has over 100,000 clones, with roughly 60% found just once. As to this clone: Antigen: not known.

Germline V gene sequence: CDR1 KGHSH, CDR2 LQKENI. The CDR3 runs 14 residues. Germline trimming cut 2 bases from V and 1 base from J; bases unmatched to any gene: 0. The source is a human donor with chronic lymphocytic leukemia. The chain couples TRBV18 to TRBJ2-3; 7 positions match TRBD1. Sequenced material: PBMCs, taken after 24 months of ibrutinib treatment. The DNA of the CDR3 is TGTGCCAGCTCACCAACAGGGGGCACAGATACGCAGTATTTT. It translates to CASSPTGGTDTQYF. Based on the CDR3 plus reference TRBV18 and TRBJ2-3, the full variable domain is NAGVMQNPRHLVRRRGQEARLRCSPMKGHSHVYWYRQLPEEGLKFMVYLQKENIIDESGMPKERFSAEFPKEGPSILRIQQVVRGDSAAYFCASSPTGGTDTQYFGPGTRLTVL.